One and the same sample provided the 11 T cell receptor beta chains below, sequenced in a study of beta chain features in type 1 diabetes. Sequencing targeted expressed TCRB transcripts, as all isolated RNA had been reverse transcribed. Generated by immunoSEQ multiplex PCR, the TCRdb table keeps only in-frame clones and is missing some. The sample has under 500,000 clones, approximately 30% seen once. The sample taken for sequencing was naive CD4+ T cells from blood. The receptors come from a man between 18 and 35 years old in good health.

The V gene is TRBV5-4, the J gene TRBJ2-2, with D possibly being TRBD1 (5 bases). Per germline, CDR1 SGHNT and CDR2 YYREEE (reference sequence). The CDR3 length is 14 residues. The V end lost 2 bases, the J end lost 2 bases, and 7 bases lay between the germline ends. The CDR3 nucleotides are TGTGCCAGCAGCTTTCAGGGAAACACCGGGGAGCTGTTTTTT. Its translation: CASSFQGNTGELFF.

V gene TRBV29-1 combines with J gene TRBJ2-1; possible D gene TRBD2, 5 bases. V was shortened by 1 base and J by 1 base, with 11 bases between the two germline ends. CDR1 SQVTM and CDR2 ANQGSEA come from the germline V gene. CDR3 size: 15 residues. CDR3 coding DNA: TGCAGCGTTGAAGCGCGGCGGGTATCCTACAATGAGCAGTTCTTC. Translated: CSVEARRVSYNEQFF.

CDR3 region: CASSPVGPDSLTQYF. DNA of the CDR3: TGTGCCAGCAGCCCTGTCGGGCCAGATAGTCTTACGCAGTATTTT. This chain connects TRBV4-2 to TRBJ2-3, with unresolved D. The V end lost 4 bases, the J end lost 8 bases, and 19 bases lay between the germline ends. The CDR3 contains 15 residues. Germline CDR1 is LGHNA and CDR2 is YNFKEQ.

The genes are TRBV29-1 and TRBJ2-5; possibly TRBD2 for D (5 bases). CDR3 length: 12 residues. Germline CDR1 is SQVTM and CDR2 is ANQGSEA. The V end was cut by 3 bases, the J end by 5 bases, with 10 bases between. DNA of the CDR3: TGCAGCGTTGACCTGGGAGTCGAGACCCAGTACTTC. Translation gives CSVDLGVETQYF.

CDR3 DNA sequence: TGTGCCAGCAGCCGGGACAGACAAGAGACCCAGTACTTC. Protein product: CASSRDRQETQYF. V is TRBV11-2 and J is TRBJ2-5, with 7 bases identical to TRBD1. CDR1 is SGHAT, CDR2 FQNNGV, per germline. This CDR3 has 13 amino acids. The J segment lost 2 bases and the V segment lost 5 bases, leaving 2 bases of the junction unmatched.

This rearrangement joins TRBV5-1 to TRBJ1-2; D unclear. The CDR3 totals 12 residues. Trimming pared 5 bases from V and 0 bases from J, leaving 5 bases between. Germline V gene lookup returns CDR1 SGHRS and CDR2 YFSETQ. The CDR3 region is CASRETNYGYTF. Here the CDR3 DNA reads TGCGCCAGCAGGGAGACTAACTATGGCTACACCTTC.

This clone has a handful of counts. The CDR3 loop reads CASSQGGRGRAEQYF. In nucleotides, the CDR3 is TGCGCCAGCAGCCAAGGAGGCAGGGGGAGAGCCGAGCAGTACTTC. V and J are TRBV4-3 and TRBJ2-7; 7 bases agree with TRBD1. Germline V gives CDR1 LGHNA, CDR2 YSLEER. The CDR3 contains 15 residues. V dropped 1 base and J dropped 6; count of bases not matched to a gene: 9.

The genes are TRBV6-5 and TRBJ2-5; D is possibly TRBD2 (7 bases). The germline V gene encodes CDR1 MNHEY and CDR2 SVGAGI. V shed 6 bases and J shed 4 bases, with 12 bases lying between them. The CDR3 is 13 amino acids. The CDR3 sequence: CASSRGGAETQYF. In DNA form, the CDR3 reads TGTGCCAGCAGCCGAGGGGGGGCAGAGACCCAGTACTTC.

This rearrangement joins TRBV2 to TRBJ2-1; D is ambiguous. Germline V CDR1 and CDR2: SNHLY, FYNNEI. Trimming removed 5 bases from V and 7 bases from J, with 3 bases in between. This CDR3 has 10 residues. The CDR3 sequence is CASSPNEQFF. The CDR3 DNA reads as TGTGCCAGCAGTCCGAATGAGCAGTTCTTC.

This clone was seen a handful of times. The chain recombines TRBV29-1 with TRBJ2-7, with a tentative D call TRBD1 (6 bases). Germline V gene lookup returns CDR1 SQVTM and CDR2 ANQGSEA. CDR3 length: 14 residues. With 6 bases removed from V and 2 bases from J, the gap between germline ends came to 17 bases. The CDR3 DNA follows: TGCAGCGTGGGATTGGGGGCAAATACCTACGAGCAGTACTTC. It specifies CSVGLGANTYEQYF.

This clone was detected only a few times. V is TRBV21-1 and J is TRBJ2-3; no check of the table's D call, TRBD2, against the DNA was made. TRBV21-1 is reported as a pseudogene. The CDR3 has 17 residues. CDR3 in amino acids: CASSGRLAGRSTDTQYF. The CDR3 DNA sequence: TGTGCCAGCAGCGGAAGACTAGCGGGTCGAAGCACAGATACGCAGTATTTT.